Presented here are 19 T cell receptor beta chains from one specimen sequenced in a study of T cells in Graves' hyperthyroidism and ophthalmopathy. From RNA transcripts, TCR beta CDR3 regions were amplified. The HTBI primer set drove a first-round RT-PCR of the TCR CDR3. TCRdb re-called the multiplex PCR reads through MiXCR, storing one row per CDR3 protein. The table includes a few hundred thousand distinct CDR3 sequences, 18% detected once. The source material was blood. These receptors came from a woman aged 45-60 years with Graves' hyperthyroidism.

The genes are TRBV24-1 and TRBJ2-3; 7 positions match TRBD1. This CDR3 has 16 residues. Germline V lookup: CDR1 KGHDR, CDR2 SFDVKD. Trimming cost V 4 bases and J 3 bases; bases outside gene matches: 9. CDR3 amino acids: CATSESETGSTDTQYF. For the CDR3, the DNA is TGTGCCACCAGTGAGTCCGAGACAGGGTCGACAGATACGCAGTATTTT.

V is TRBV3-1 and J is TRBJ2-5, with 11 bases fitting TRBD2. Trimming removed 0 bases from V and 1 base from J; junction bases left unmatched: 13. This CDR3 has 20 amino acids. Germline V gene lookup returns CDR1 LGHDT and CDR2 YNNKEL (reference sequence). For the CDR3, the DNA is TGTGCCAGCAGCCAAGAGCGAGCCACTAGCGGGGGCGTCCTCCAAGAGACCCAGTACTTC. Amino acid sequence: CASSQERATSGGVLQETQYF.

The chain uses TRBV5-1 and TRBJ2-7; tentative D call: TRBD2 (6 bases). The CDR3 spans 15 residues. Germline CDR1 SGHRS, CDR2 YFSETQ. With 6 bases removed from V and 0 bases from J, the gap between germline ends came to 16 bases. This CDR3 reads CASTPGGGVSYEQYV. DNA for the CDR3: TGCGCCAGCACCCCCGGAGGAGGGGTCTCCTACGAGCAGTACGTC.

The sample holds many counts of this clonotype. The chain combines TRBV27 with TRBJ1-1; TRBD1 agrees at 12 bases. CDR1 is MNHEY, CDR2 SMNVEV, per germline (reference sequence). V lost 2 bases to trimming and J lost 7 bases; unmatched junction nucleotides: 8. The CDR3 runs to 16 residues. CDR3 region: CASSLNRDRGQSEAFF. CDR3 DNA sequence: TGTGCCAGCAGTTTAAACCGGGACAGGGGGCAGAGTGAAGCTTTCTTT.

This clonotype was seen a handful of times. The rearrangement links TRBV20-1 to TRBJ2-1, with 13 nucleotides matching TRBD2. Per germline, CDR1 DFQATT and CDR2 SNEGSKA (reference sequence). The CDR3 is 18 residues long. The J segment lost 6 bases and the V segment lost 5 bases, leaving 16 bases of the junction unmatched. This chain's CDR3 is CSAEGLAGALLGVNEQFF. The CDR3 DNA is TGCAGTGCTGAAGGACTAGCGGGAGCTCTCCTGGGAGTCAATGAGCAGTTCTTC.

The chain uses TRBV19 and TRBJ2-1, with 8 bases matching TRBD2. The CDR3 length is 14 residues. V lost 5 bases, J lost 7 bases, and 7 bases stayed unmatched. Germline values: CDR1 LNHDA, CDR2 SQIVND (reference sequence). The CDR3 is CASSSGLGSNEQFF. CDR3 sequence (DNA): TGTGCCAGTAGTTCGGGACTAGGATCTAATGAGCAGTTCTTC.

This chain joins TRBV5-5 and TRBJ2-2; the D is unclear. Trimming left V 0 bases short and J 6 bases short, with 9 bases between. Germline V gene data show CDR1 as SGHKS and CDR2 as YYEKEE (reference sequence). This CDR3 spans 14 amino acids. In DNA, the CDR3 is TGTGCCAGCAGCTTGGAGATGGTAGCCGGGGAGCTGTTTTTT. Protein sequence: CASSLEMVAGELFF.

In this sample, this clonotype turned up many times. This chain joins TRBV20-1 and TRBJ2-7; TRBD2 matches at 7 bases. V was pared by 1 base and J by 6 bases, with 15 bases of the junction left unmatched. CDR3 size: 16 residues. The germline CDR1 and CDR2 sequences are DFQATT and SNEGSKA (reference sequence). CDR3 sequence: CSARVAAGLRIGEQYF. The DNA of the CDR3 is TGCAGTGCTAGAGTAGCAGCGGGACTCCGAATCGGCGAGCAGTACTTC.

This clonotype was counted between two and nine times. The chain carries TRBV4-1 and TRBJ2-2; D gene ambiguous. CDR1 is MGHRA and CDR2 is YSYEKL in the germline V gene. This CDR3 comprises 15 residues. The V end lost 0 bases, the J end lost 7 bases, and 12 bases lay between the germline ends. The CDR3: CASSQESPLVGELFF. Written as DNA, the CDR3 is TGCGCCAGCAGCCAAGAGTCCCCTTTAGTCGGGGAGCTGTTTTTT.

This clonotype was seen ten or more times. The chain combines TRBV4-1 with TRBJ2-7; 12 nucleotides match TRBD2. This CDR3 spans 18 amino acids. CDR1 is MGHRA, CDR2 YSYEKL, per germline. The V segment lost 0 bases and the J segment 0 bases; nucleotides outside the gene matches: 6. The CDR3: CASSQEASGRDSSYEQYF. The CDR3 DNA reads TGCGCCAGCAGCCAAGAGGCTAGCGGGAGGGACAGCTCCTACGAGCAGTACTTC.

The chain joins TRBV12-3 or TRBV12-4 to TRBJ2-2; tentative D call: TRBD1 (5 bases). The CDR3 is 14 residues long. Trimming took 6 bases from V and 3 from J, leaving 11 bases between them. CDR3 nucleotide sequence: TGTGCCAGCAGGGACACAAGGGACACCGGGGAGCTGTTTTTT. It yields the protein CASRDTRDTGELFF.

The chain combines TRBV15 with TRBJ2-1; D is unclear. V lost 0 bases and J lost 9, with 9 bases in between. The CDR3 totals 13 residues. Germline CDR1 reads LNHNV; CDR2 reads YYDKDF (reference sequence). The CDR3 is CATSREGLPEQFF. CDR3 in DNA: TGTGCCACCAGCAGAGAAGGGCTCCCTGAGCAGTTCTTC. The whole variable domain, filled in from reference TRBV15 and TRBJ2-1, reads DAMVIQNPRYQVTQFGKPVTLSCSQTLNHNVMYWYQQKSSQAPKLLFHYYDKDFNNEADTPDNFQSRRPNTSFCFLDIRSPGLGDTAMYLCATSREGLPEQFFGPGTRLTVL.

This clonotype has at least ten counts. The J gene is TRBJ2-5, the V gene TRBV3-1; the match to TRBD1 covers 9 bases. Trimming at V came to 4 bases and at J to 5 bases, leaving 11 bases not matched to a gene. Per the germline V gene, CDR1 is LGHDT and CDR2 is YNNKEL (reference sequence). This CDR3 is 16 amino acids long. CDR3 amino acids: CASSRAFRTGDETQYF. For the CDR3, the DNA is TGTGCCAGCAGCCGGGCCTTCCGGACAGGGGATGAGACCCAGTACTTC.

This clonotype was detected once. This chain uses TRBV5-1 with TRBJ1-2, with a possible D match to TRBD1 (5 bases). The CDR3 runs to 14 residues. The germline V gene has CDR1 SGHRS and CDR2 YFSETQ. V was cut by 4 bases and J by 0 bases, with 10 bases left in between. DNA for the CDR3: TGCGCCAGCAGCGTGGACACTGCTAACTATGGCTACACCTTC. This sequence encodes CASSVDTANYGYTF.

This clonotype was counted many times. J is TRBJ2-3 and V is TRBV3-1, with D unresolved. V lost 1 base and J 1 base, leaving 6 bases between the germline ends. CDR1 and CDR2 (germline): LGHDT, YNNKEL (reference sequence). The CDR3 runs 14 residues. The CDR3 DNA reads TGTGCCAGCAGCCAAGCCACTGGCACAGATACGCAGTATTTT. Protein product: CASSQATGTDTQYF.

This clonotype was seen ten or more times. The rearrangement joins TRBV13 to TRBJ2-7, with D unresolved. CDR1 PRHDT and CDR2 FYEKMQ come from the germline V gene (reference sequence). V lost 4 bases and J 0 bases, leaving 13 bases between the germline ends. This CDR3 has 15 amino acids. The CDR3 sequence is CASSSTVGRSYEQYF. CDR3 coding DNA: TGTGCCAGCAGCTCTACGGTAGGGCGCTCCTACGAGCAGTACTTC.

V is TRBV20-1 and J is TRBJ2-2; D call uncertain. Germline lookup yields CDR1 DFQATT and CDR2 SNEGSKA (reference sequence). Trimming pared 7 bases from V and 0 bases from J, leaving 9 bases between. The CDR3 consists of 13 residues. CDR3 sequence (DNA): TGCAGTGGGAAGGGCCCGAACACCGGGGAGCTGTTTTTT. Residues: CSGKGPNTGELFF.

This clonotype was counted ten times or more. The CDR3 sequence is CASSLSVGTDTQYF. The DNA for the CDR3 is TGTGCCAGCAGTTTATCGGTCGGCACAGATACGCAGTATTTT. The chain couples TRBV28 to TRBJ2-3; no clear D. Trimming took off 1 base at V and 1 base at J, with 6 bases between the two ends. CDR3 size: 14 residues. Germline assignment: CDR1 MDHEN and CDR2 SYDVKM. Filled out from reference TRBV28 and TRBJ2-3, the complete variable domain reads DVKVTQSSRYLVKRTGEKVFLECVQDMDHENMFWYRQDPGLGLRLIYFSYDVKMKEKGDIPEGYSVSREKKERFSLILESASTNQTSMYLCASSLSVGTDTQYFGPGTRLTVL.

This clonotype was found many times. The chain uses TRBV7-9 and TRBJ2-7; the D is unclear. Germline V lookup: CDR1 SEHNR, CDR2 FQNEAQ (reference sequence). This CDR3 region has 13 residues. Trimming pared 5 bases from V and 6 bases from J, leaving 14 bases between. The CDR3 protein is CASSGLGLGEQYF. DNA for the CDR3: TGTGCCAGCAGCGGGTTAGGGCTTGGCGAGCAGTACTTC.